The T cell receptor (beta chain) under discussion was sequenced for a study of CD8+ T cells in alopecia areata. This clone was counted a few times. Germline CDR1 reads MNHEY; CDR2 reads SMNVEV (reference sequence). The CDR3 is made up of 12 amino acids. J was trimmed by 4 bases and V by 7 bases; bases with no gene match: 4. TCR sequencing used cDNA made by reverse transcription of extracted RNA. Measured with immunoSEQ multiplex PCR; TCRdb has only the in-frame clones, and not every one. The table lists more than 200,000 clones, under 80% of them singletons. The genes are TRBV27 and TRBJ2-7; TRBD1 matches at 7 bases. The clonotype comes from a human donor with alopecia areata. The material sequenced was CD4+ T cells sorted from blood, taken at week 0. CDR3 bases: TGTGCCAGCACCTCAGGGGGTTACGAGCAGTACTTC. It codes for CASTSGGYEQYF.